The 29 T cell receptor beta chains in this list originate from one sample, sequenced in a study of Graves' ophthalmopathy and Graves' hyperthyroidism. Amplification of the TCR beta CDR3 regions used RNA transcripts (as template). Investigators did first-round RT-PCR with HTBI primers, then second-round multiplex PCR. Via MiXCR, TCRdb re-called the multiplex PCR reads, giving one row per CDR3 protein. Of 260,000 or so distinct CDR3 sequences listed, about 47% are singletons. The sequenced sample consisted of peripheral blood. Receptors originate from an adult man with Graves' ophthalmopathy.

V and J are TRBV11-2 and TRBJ2-5, with D maybe TRBD2 (6 bases). This CDR3 is 14 amino acids long. CDR1 and CDR2 (germline): SGHAT, FQNNGV. V lost 4 bases, J lost 4 bases, and 13 bases lay in between. The CDR3, as DNA: TGTGCCAGCAGCTATTCTCGGGACTCAGAGACCCAGTACTTC. Its protein product is CASSYSRDSETQYF.

This chain connects TRBV28 to TRBJ1-2; no clear D gene. Germline loops: CDR1 MDHEN, CDR2 SYDVKM. The V end was cut by 5 bases, the J end by 4 bases, with 8 bases between. The CDR3 loop spans 12 amino acids. The CDR3 coding sequence is TGTGCCAGCAGTGGGAGGGCCTATGGCTACACCTTC. Protein product: CASSGRAYGYTF.

The sample holds many counts of this clonotype. The rearrangement links TRBV7-8 to TRBJ1-5, with D perhaps matching TRBD1 (6 bases). Germline values: CDR1 SGHVS, CDR2 FQNEAQ. The CDR3 is 14 amino acids. The V end lost 3 bases, the J end lost 5 bases, and 11 bases lay between the germline ends. This chain's CDR3 is CASSLGRGHQPQHF. As DNA, the CDR3 is TGTGCCAGCAGCTTGGGCAGGGGACATCAGCCCCAGCATTTT.

Many counts were recorded for this clonotype. The J gene is TRBJ1-5, the V gene TRBV19; 7 positions match TRBD1. Germline V gene data show CDR1 as LNHDA and CDR2 as SQIVND (reference sequence). CDR3 size: 14 residues. Trimming at V came to 10 bases and at J to 2 bases, leaving 8 bases not matched to a gene. DNA of the CDR3: TGTGCCACCGATAAGGGACAGCGCAATCAGCCCCAGCATTTT. Translation gives CATDKGQRNQPQHF.

The chain uses TRBV2 and TRBJ1-4; D not certain. This CDR3 comprises 17 residues. Germline CDR1 reads SNHLY; CDR2 reads FYNNEI. V was trimmed by 6 bases and J by 0 bases, leaving 17 bases between them. CDR3 protein: CASSVSVQSPTNEKLFF. The DNA of the CDR3 is TGTGCCAGCAGCGTGAGTGTCCAGTCTCCAACTAATGAAAAACTGTTTTTT.

The rearrangement joins TRBV9 to TRBJ1-5; D uncertain. In germline, CDR1 is SGDLS, CDR2 YYNGEE. V lost 0 bases to trimming and J lost 4 bases, with 11 bases between them. This CDR3 is 15 amino acids long. The CDR3 nucleotides read TGTGCCAGCAGCGTAGAAGGGTCCCTTAATCAGCCCCAGCATTTT. Protein: CASSVEGSLNQPQHF. The full variable domain, in which reference TRBV9 and TRBJ1-5 provide the parts outside the CDR3, is DSGVTQTPKHLITATGQRVTLRCSPRSGDLSVYWYQQSLDQGLQFLIQYYNGEERAKGNILERFSAQQFPDLHSELNLSSLELGDSALYFCASSVEGSLNQPQHFGDGTRLSIL.

V usage is TRBV7-9 and J usage is TRBJ2-7, with D possibly TRBD2 on 5 matching bases. This CDR3 has 15 amino acids. Trimming stripped 3 bases from V and 7 bases from J, with 19 bases between. The germline V gene encodes CDR1 SEHNR and CDR2 FQNEAQ (reference sequence). CDR3 in DNA: TGTGCCAGCAGCTTGCCTTCGACCGTGTCGGGAGAGCAGTACTTC. Protein: CASSLPSTVSGEQYF.

The V gene is TRBV29-1, the J gene TRBJ2-3; D might be TRBD1 (7 bases). Deletions cut 3 bases from V and 1 base from J, with 8 bases between. Germline V gene sequence: CDR1 SQVTM, CDR2 ANQGSEA. The CDR3 extends over 13 amino acids. CDR3 amino acids: CSVDRGGTDTQYF. The CDR3 nucleotides read TGCAGCGTTGACAGGGGGGGCACAGATACGCAGTATTTT.

This clonotype showed up just a few times. This chain uses TRBV12-3 or TRBV12-4 with TRBJ2-5, with 8 positions matching TRBD1. V shed 5 bases and J 2 bases; nucleotides not matched to a gene: 10. The CDR3 covers 16 residues. The DNA of the CDR3 is TGTGCCAGCAGTCCCGGACAGGGCCACGGACAAGAGACCCAGTACTTC. Its translation is CASSPGQGHGQETQYF.

This clonotype was recorded a few times. The rearrangement uses TRBV7-9 and TRBJ2-2; D possibly uses TRBD1 or TRBD2 (5 bases each). Germline assignment: CDR1 SEHNR and CDR2 FQNEAQ (reference sequence). The ends were cut back, 4 bases at V and 1 base at J, with 10 bases in the middle. CDR3 length: 15 amino acids. The CDR3 DNA sequence: TGTGCCAGCAGCTCCCGGGACGGGAACACCGGGGAGCTGTTTTTT. Protein sequence: CASSSRDGNTGELFF.

The chain couples TRBV12-3 or TRBV12-4 to TRBJ1-1; unclear D gene. The V and J ends lost 3 bases and 5 bases respectively, with 7 bases between them. This CDR3 is built from 12 residues. CDR3 amino acids: CASSFRRTEAFF. The CDR3 coding sequence is TGTGCCAGCAGTTTCCGAAGAACTGAAGCTTTCTTT.

CDR3 coding DNA: TGCAGCGTTGAGTGGACAGGGGCCCAAGAGACCCAGTACTTC. Its translation: CSVEWTGAQETQYF. This chain connects TRBV29-1 to TRBJ2-5; 9 bases agree with TRBD1. CDR1 and CDR2 from the germline V gene are SQVTM and ANQGSEA. The CDR3 loop spans 14 amino acids. V was pared by 3 bases and J by 1 base, with 3 bases of the junction left unmatched. The variable domain in full, completed from reference TRBV29-1 and TRBJ2-5, reads SAVISQKPSRDICQRGTSLTIQCQVDSQVTMMFWYRQQPGQSLTLIATANQGSEATYESGFVIDKFPISRPNLTFSTLTVSNMSPEDSSIYLCSVEWTGAQETQYFGPGTRLLVL.

As regards this clonotype: One junction end disagrees with the germline gene, perhaps due to a read error. The chain joins TRBV7-6 to TRBJ2-7, with TRBD2 matching 8 bases. The CDR3 sequence is 15 residues long. Germline V gene data show CDR1 as SGHVS and CDR2 as FNYEAQ. The CDR3 sequence is CTSSPTSGGAYEQYF. As DNA, the CDR3 is TGTACCAGCAGCCCTACTAGCGGAGGGGCATACGAGCAGTACTTC.

Only a few counts were recorded for this clonotype. The chain employs TRBV20-1 and TRBJ1-1; no clear D. Germline loops: CDR1 DFQATT, CDR2 SNEGSKA (reference sequence). V lost 0 bases, J lost 1 base, and 3 bases lay in between. The CDR3 sequence is 12 residues long. CDR3 coding DNA: TGCAGTGCTAGAGAGTGGAACACTGAAGCTTTCTTT. Translation: CSAREWNTEAFF.

This clonotype has only a few counts. V and J are TRBV11-1 and TRBJ1-2; D is unclear. The ends were cut back, 5 bases at V and 1 base at J, with 11 bases in the middle. Germline V gives CDR1 SGHAT, CDR2 FQDESV (reference sequence). The CDR3 has 14 residues. CDR3 residues: CASSPDWGNYGYTF. The DNA of the CDR3 is TGTGCCAGCAGCCCCGACTGGGGTAACTATGGCTACACCTTC.

This clonotype was seen more than once but under ten times. The chain employs TRBV7-8 and TRBJ2-7, with D hard to call. CDR1 is SGHVS, CDR2 FQNEAQ, per germline. The CDR3 sequence is 12 residues long. The germline V and J ends were trimmed by 5 bases and 6 bases, with 11 bases remaining between them. The CDR3 spells CASSHGESEQYF. CDR3 nucleotide sequence: TGTGCCAGCAGCCACGGCGAATCCGAGCAGTACTTC.

A few counts support this clonotype. The chain has TRBV10-3 and TRBJ2-5, with 13 bases aligning to TRBD2. This CDR3 has 16 residues. Trimming took 5 bases from V and 3 from J; bases not matched to a gene: 6. Germline assignment: CDR1 ENHRY and CDR2 SYGVKD. CDR3 sequence reads: CAISTAGTSGKETQYF. Written as DNA, the CDR3 is TGTGCCATCAGTACAGCCGGGACTAGCGGGAAAGAGACCCAGTACTTC.

This clonotype has at least ten counts. The chain combines TRBV29-1 with TRBJ2-7; no definite D call. The CDR3 is 13 amino acids. The germline V gene encodes CDR1 SQVTM and CDR2 ANQGSEA. Trimming removed 3 bases at V and 1 base at J, with 10 bases between. This CDR3 is CSVEIGSSYEQYF. Here the CDR3 DNA reads TGCAGCGTTGAGATCGGATCGTCCTACGAGCAGTACTTC.

This chain uses TRBV9 with TRBJ2-7; 7 bases map to TRBD2. The CDR3 spans 15 residues. Losses at the gene ends were 0 bases for V and 2 bases for J; bases not matched to a gene: 5. The germline V gene encodes CDR1 SGDLS and CDR2 YYNGEE. As DNA, the CDR3 is TGTGCCAGCAGCGTAGCAGGACTAGAAACCTACGAGCAGTACTTC. Its translation is CASSVAGLETYEQYF.

About this clonotype: An end of the junction does not agree with germline; a read error may underlie this. The V gene is TRBV12-3 or TRBV12-4, the J gene TRBJ2-7; D unresolved. This CDR3 region has 15 residues. The CDR3 bases are TGTACCAGCAGTCTTGGTGGCGCAGCAACCTACGAGCAGTACTTC. It encodes CTSSLGGAATYEQYF.

This clonotype has only a few counts. The chain uses TRBV29-1 and TRBJ1-4; D not resolved. Trimming pared 4 bases from V and 12 bases from J, leaving 12 bases between. The CDR3 contains 11 residues. Per germline, CDR1 SQVTM and CDR2 ANQGSEA. The CDR3 nucleotides are TGCAGCGTTGGAGGAGGATTTCAACTGTTTTTT. Translated, it gives CSVGGGFQLFF.

The rearrangement joins TRBV20-1 to TRBJ1-1; 7 nucleotides align to TRBD1. The CDR3 consists of 14 residues. Germline lookup yields CDR1 DFQATT and CDR2 SNEGSKA (reference sequence). Unmatched junction bases numbered 11, after V lost 6 bases and J lost 4 bases. The CDR3 region is CSAGGQTLGTEAFF. The CDR3 DNA sequence: TGCAGTGCGGGGGGACAGACCTTGGGCACTGAAGCTTTCTTT.

This clonotype was recorded a few times. The J gene is TRBJ1-3, the V gene TRBV20-1; TRBD1 agrees at 12 bases. CDR1 and CDR2 (germline): DFQATT, SNEGSKA (reference sequence). The CDR3 covers 13 residues. V dropped 6 bases and J dropped 7; count of bases not matched to a gene: 4. The CDR3 DNA is TGCAGTGCCCGGGACAGGGGGCCCAACACCATATATTTT. Amino acid sequence: CSARDRGPNTIYF.

The V and J genes are TRBV10-2 and TRBJ2-7; TRBD2 aligns across 9 bases. CDR3 length equals 14 residues. The J segment lost 2 bases and the V segment lost 7 bases, leaving 6 bases of the junction unmatched. Germline V gene data show CDR1 as WSHSY and CDR2 as SAAADI. The CDR3, as DNA: TGCGCCAGCATTAGCGGGGGCGGCCCCTACGAGCAGTACTTC. This encodes CASISGGGPYEQYF.

The table lists this clonotype with many counts. The rearrangement joins TRBV30 to TRBJ1-1; D is ambiguous. Looked up from germline, CDR1 is GTSNPN and CDR2 is SVGIG (reference sequence). The CDR3 sequence is 11 residues long. V lost 5 bases and J 2 bases, leaving 6 bases between the germline ends. The CDR3 loop is CAWGYNTEAFF. In DNA, the CDR3 is TGTGCCTGGGGATACAACACTGAAGCTTTCTTT. Complete variable domain (other parts from reference TRBV30 and TRBJ1-1): SQTIHQWPATLVQPVGSPLSLECTVEGTSNPNLYWYRQAAGRGLQLLFYSVGIGQISSEVPQNLSASRPQDRQFILSSKKLLLSDSGFYLCAWGYNTEAFFGQGTRLTVV.

The V gene is TRBV29-1, the J gene TRBJ1-2; 8 nucleotides match TRBD1. V trimming: 4 bases; J trimming: 6 bases; junction bases outside the gene matches: 16. The CDR3 extends over 16 amino acids. In germline, CDR1 is SQVTM, CDR2 ANQGSEA. CDR3 coding DNA: TGCAGCGTTGCCATAGAAGGGACAGGCCACAGGAATGGCTACACCTTC. Protein product: CSVAIEGTGHRNGYTF. Drawing the rest from reference TRBV29-1 and TRBJ1-2, the complete variable domain is SAVISQKPSRDICQRGTSLTIQCQVDSQVTMMFWYRQQPGQSLTLIATANQGSEATYESGFVIDKFPISRPNLTFSTLTVSNMSPEDSSIYLCSVAIEGTGHRNGYTFGSGTRLTVV.

The chain is built from TRBV6-5 and TRBJ1-3; D not resolved. Germline V gene data show CDR1 as MNHEY and CDR2 as SVGAGI. Trimming removed 0 bases from V and 8 bases from J, with 14 bases in between. The CDR3 sequence is 15 residues long. The CDR3 DNA is TGTGCCAGCAGTTACTCTTCCGTTGGGAGGGACACCATATATTTT. Protein: CASSYSSVGRDTIYF.

The chain is built from TRBV12-3 or TRBV12-4 and TRBJ1-4, with 8 bases fitting TRBD1. CDR3 length equals 14 residues. Losses at the gene ends were 6 bases for V and 7 bases for J; bases not matched to a gene: 7. The CDR3 DNA sequence: TGTGCCAGCAGGTCAGGGGGCAGGGTTGAAAAACTGTTTTTT. Translated: CASRSGGRVEKLFF.

This sequence joins TRBV7-2 and TRBJ1-5; 7 positions agree with TRBD1. This CDR3 is built from 15 residues. After removal of 6 bases from V and 2 bases from J, the junction contained 7 bases not matched to a gene. The V gene's germline CDR1 is SGHTA and CDR2 FQGNSA. DNA for the CDR3: TGTGCCAGCAGTTTCCCGGGACAGCGCAATCAGCCCCAGCATTTT. This encodes CASSFPGQRNQPQHF.